Reported below is one T cell receptor (beta chain). The target antigen is unknown. The sample comes from a study of shared clonotypes between healthy human individuals. General study findings and limits: Investigators expected sequencing depth to affect clonotype sharing among donors.

In the original processing: With immunoSEQ giving junction-only sequences and no quality scores, filtering differed. Assay: immunoSEQ multiplex PCR; the TCRdb copy retains only in-frame clones and omits some. V and J calls and clone size are those listed in that table; D and trimming were worked out from the DNA. The table records approximately 1.5 million clones, approximately 98.5% of them present only once. The length of the CDR3 is 13 residues. V shed 2 bases and J shed 7 bases, with 13 bases lying between them. Germline CDR1 SGHRS, CDR2 YFSETQ. This TCR derives from a man between 25 and 39 years old in good health. Sequenced sample: naive CD4+ T cells sorted from blood. Stated subset: CD45RA+ positively selected. This chain connects TRBV5-1 to TRBJ2-7; TRBD1 is a possible D gene (5 bases). The CDR3 DNA reads TGCGCCAGCAGCTTCCACCAGGGCCTAGAGCAGTACTTC. Its protein product is CASSFHQGLEQYF. The full variable domain, its missing parts supplied by reference TRBV5-1 and TRBJ2-7, is KAGVTQTPRYLIKTRGQQVTLSCSPISGHRSVSWYQQTPGQGLQFLFEYFSETQRNKGNFPGRFSGRQFSNSRSEMNVSTLELGDSALYLCASSFHQGLEQYFGPGTRLTVT.